This entry lists 25 T cell receptor beta chains sequenced from one sample in a study of HIV-infected patients and healthy controls. cDNA was made from about 480 ng RNA using alpha and beta constant primers. Alpha and beta chain libraries were made separately by chain-specific third strand synthesis with multiplexing indices. Via MiXCR, TCRdb re-called the 5' RACE reads, giving one row per CDR3 protein. Among 9,900 or so distinct CDR3 sequences, around 5.3% were seen once, and the ten largest hold 13% to 15%. The repertoire came from unfractionated whole blood and reflected all unsorted peripheral T cells. The sequencing used blood, collected before antiretroviral therapy. The receptors derive from an adult with HIV infection.

This clonotype was observed many times. The CDR3, as DNA: TGTGCCAGCTCACCGACAGGCGAACTATACTCCTACGAGCAGTACTTC. As protein: CASSPTGELYSYEQYF. J is TRBJ2-7 and V is TRBV18, with D possibly matching TRBD1 (6 bases). The V gene lost 3 bases and the J gene lost 0 bases, with 15 bases spanning the gap. Germline assignment: CDR1 KGHSH and CDR2 LQKENI. This CDR3 spans 16 amino acids.

This clonotype was seen ten or more times. J is TRBJ1-6 and V is TRBV12-3 or TRBV12-4; D perhaps matches TRBD1 (5 bases). The CDR3 sequence is 13 residues long. V gave up 5 bases and J gave up 11 bases, with 13 bases separating them. CDR3 protein: CASSTGGMTPLHF. The CDR3 DNA is TGTGCCAGCAGTACAGGAGGGATGACACCCCTCCACTTT.

The V and J genes are TRBV28 and TRBJ2-5; a possible D gene is TRBD2 (6 bases). V was cut by 6 bases and J by 1 base, with 12 bases left in between. The CDR3 length is 14 residues. Germline V gives CDR1 MDHEN, CDR2 SYDVKM. CDR3 sequence (DNA): TGTGCCAGCAGACCGGGACTGGTCCAAGAGACCCAGTACTTC. Translated: CASRPGLVQETQYF.

In its sample, this clonotype was seen many times. The V gene is TRBV5-1, the J gene TRBJ2-7; tentatively, D is TRBD1 (5 bases). The V gene's germline CDR1 is SGHRS and CDR2 YFSETQ. The CDR3 consists of 13 residues. Trimming shortened V by 5 bases and J by 4 bases, and 13 bases separated the two germline ends. The CDR3 bases are TGCGCCAGCAGGCAGGACACAGGTTACGAGCAGTACTTC. Protein: CASRQDTGYEQYF.

Many counts were recorded for this clonotype. V and J are TRBV7-9 and TRBJ1-1; D is unclear. CDR3 length equals 13 residues. V shed 3 bases and J shed 0 bases, with 5 bases lying between them. CDR1 is SEHNR and CDR2 is FQNEAQ in the germline V gene (reference sequence). The CDR3 loop reads CASSFQMNTEAFF. CDR3 nucleotide sequence: TGTGCCAGCAGCTTCCAGATGAACACTGAAGCTTTCTTT.

The chain has TRBV28 and TRBJ1-2, with a weak D call TRBD1 (6 bases). There are 14 residues in the CDR3. Per the germline V gene, CDR1 is MDHEN and CDR2 is SYDVKM. V was shortened by 6 bases and J by 4 bases, with 15 bases between the two germline ends. The DNA for the CDR3 is TGTGCCAGCAGCTCGACAGGACGTTCCTATGGCTACACCTTC. Translated: CASSSTGRSYGYTF.

The rearrangement joins TRBV7-8 to TRBJ2-3, with TRBD1 as a possible D gene (5 bases). V was clipped by 2 bases and J by 2 bases, with 8 bases between them. Germline V lookup: CDR1 SGHVS, CDR2 FQNEAQ. The CDR3 has 14 amino acids. The CDR3 spells CASSLIGDTDTQYF. CDR3 bases: TGTGCCAGCAGCTTAATAGGGGACACAGATACGCAGTATTTT.

This clonotype is medium-sized in the sample. The genes are TRBV7-9 and TRBJ2-5, with D possibly being TRBD1 or TRBD2 (5 bases each). With 3 bases removed from V and 3 bases from J, the gap between germline ends came to 11 bases. Germline V gene data show CDR1 as SEHNR and CDR2 as FQNEAQ (reference sequence). CDR3 length: 14 residues. CDR3 sequence (DNA): TGTGCCAGCAGCTTCGGGGTAGGGGAAGAGACCCAGTACTTC. It specifies CASSFGVGEETQYF.

This clonotype is deemed medium-sized. The chain links TRBV24-1 to TRBJ2-7; the D is unclear. V lost 4 bases, J lost 3 bases, and 9 bases lay in between. The CDR3 length is 13 residues. CDR1 is KGHDR and CDR2 is SFDVKD in the germline V gene. CDR3 in amino acids: CATSEQPFYEQYF. CDR3 bases: TGTGCCACCAGTGAACAGCCTTTCTACGAGCAGTACTTC.

This clonotype was seen at least ten times. V and J are TRBV6-1 and TRBJ1-4; D not certain. Deletions cut 1 base from V and 14 bases from J, with 5 bases between. The CDR3 is made up of 10 amino acids. Germline V gives CDR1 MNHNS, CDR2 SASEGT. The CDR3 DNA is TGTGCCAGCAGTGAAGAGAGCCTGTTTTTT. It codes for CASSEESLFF.

The table lists this clonotype with many counts. The chain uses TRBV6-5 and TRBJ2-5; possible D gene TRBD1, 6 bases. Germline V gene data show CDR1 as MNHEY and CDR2 as SVGAGI. Trimming stripped 5 bases from V and 4 bases from J, with 17 bases between. This CDR3 comprises 15 residues. The CDR3 nucleotides are TGTGCCAGCAGTAAGGACAGTACTCCCGCAGAGACCCAGTACTTC. Translating it yields CASSKDSTPAETQYF.

This clonotype was observed at least ten times. The rearrangement uses TRBV5-6 and TRBJ2-7; D possibly matches TRBD1 or TRBD2 (5 bases each). CDR3 length: 12 amino acids. Trimming stripped 3 bases from V and 5 bases from J, with 9 bases between. Germline V CDR1 and CDR2: SGHDT, YYEEEE. The CDR3 protein is CASSWGTHEQYF. The CDR3 bases are TGTGCCAGCAGCTGGGGGACCCACGAGCAGTACTTC.

This chain uses TRBV28 with TRBJ2-7; 7 positions match TRBD1. The CDR3 is made up of 12 amino acids. CDR1 and CDR2 from the germline V gene are MDHEN and SYDVKM. J was trimmed by 3 bases and V by 7 bases; bases with no gene match: 3. The CDR3 spells CASTGTDYEQYF. The CDR3, as DNA: TGTGCCAGCACGGGGACAGACTACGAGCAGTACTTC.

This clonotype was counted ten times or more. The chain joins TRBV6-6 to TRBJ1-5; possible D gene TRBD1, 5 bases. Germline V CDR1 and CDR2: MNHNY, SVGAGI (reference sequence). The CDR3 runs to 13 residues. Trimming left V 6 bases short and J 7 bases short, with 13 bases between. CDR3 DNA: TGTGCCAGCAGCCGCGGGGACGGCCAGCCCCAGCATTTT. Translating gives CASSRGDGQPQHF.

This clonotype has at least ten counts. The V and J genes are TRBV12-3 or TRBV12-4 and TRBJ2-1; D uncertain. Trimming left V 5 bases short and J 8 bases short, with 10 bases between. The length of the CDR3 is 12 residues. The CDR3 nucleotides read TGTGCCAGCAGTCCATGGACCGATGAGCAGTTCTTC. Translated, it gives CASSPWTDEQFF.

The V and J genes are TRBV24-1 and TRBJ2-7; either TRBD1 or TRBD2 may fit D (7 bases each). V dropped 5 bases and J dropped 0 bases, with 22 bases sitting between them. The CDR3 totals 18 residues. From germline, CDR1 is KGHDR and CDR2 SFDVKD. In DNA, the CDR3 is TGTGCCACCAGTGGGCCGGGACAGAGAGCGGGAAGCTCCTACGAGCAGTACTTC. The encoded protein is CATSGPGQRAGSSYEQYF.

This clonotype is judged large. The chain carries TRBV6-5 and TRBJ2-3; 13 nucleotides line up with TRBD2. The J segment lost 3 bases and the V segment lost 6 bases, leaving 3 bases of the junction unmatched. The CDR3 covers 15 residues. CDR1 MNHEY and CDR2 SVGAGI come from the germline V gene. CDR3 sequence reads: CASRTGLAGTDTQYF. The DNA for the CDR3 is TGTGCCAGCAGAACGGGACTAGCGGGGACAGATACGCAGTATTTT.

This clonotype was detected ten times or more. This chain connects TRBV20-1 to TRBJ2-4, with 12 nucleotides matching TRBD2. V shed 6 bases, J shed 0 bases, and the junction held 3 bases outside the gene matches. The CDR3 is 15 amino acids. The germline V gene has CDR1 DFQATT and CDR2 SNEGSKA (reference sequence). The CDR3 loop is CSAGTSGLAKNIQYF. CDR3 nucleotides: TGCAGTGCCGGGACTAGCGGGCTAGCCAAAAACATTCAGTACTTC.

By sample share, this clonotype is medium-sized. This chain links TRBV19 with TRBJ2-1; 8 bases match TRBD2. CDR1 LNHDA and CDR2 SQIVND come from the germline V gene (reference sequence). This CDR3 contains 15 residues. The trim removed 6 bases at V and 5 bases at J, leaving 9 bases unmatched. This CDR3 is CASSTGGTANNEQFF. The CDR3 nucleotides are TGTGCCAGTAGCACGGGAGGGACGGCCAACAATGAGCAGTTCTTC.

In this sample, this clonotype turned up many times. The chain combines TRBV29-1 with TRBJ2-7, with D perhaps assigned TRBD1 or TRBD2 (6 bases each). The V gene's germline CDR1 is SQVTM and CDR2 ANQGSEA. The V gene lost 7 bases and the J gene lost 2 bases, with 12 bases spanning the gap. This CDR3 comprises 12 residues. The CDR3 sequence: CSAEGGPYEQYF. For the CDR3, the DNA is TGCAGCGCCGAGGGGGGCCCCTACGAGCAGTACTTC.

This clonotype was found many times. The chain recombines TRBV11-2 with TRBJ2-3, with D possibly matching TRBD1 (6 bases). The germline V and J ends were trimmed by 6 bases and 0 bases, with 16 bases remaining between them. The CDR3 consists of 16 residues. Germline V gene sequence: CDR1 SGHAT, CDR2 FQNNGV. CDR3: CASRRAGAPSTDTQYF. Here the CDR3 DNA reads TGTGCCAGCAGGCGGGCAGGGGCCCCTAGCACAGATACGCAGTATTTT.

This clonotype was found many times. The rearrangement joins TRBV3-1 to TRBJ2-5; D not certain. This CDR3 region has 13 residues. The V end lost 4 bases, the J end lost 2 bases, and 8 bases lay between the germline ends. Germline V gene sequence: CDR1 LGHDT, CDR2 YNNKEL (reference sequence). The CDR3 sequence is CASSPTSQETQYF. Written as DNA, the CDR3 is TGTGCCAGCAGCCCAACTTCTCAAGAGACCCAGTACTTC.

At least ten counts were recorded for this clonotype. The chain carries TRBV7-2 and TRBJ2-3, with D unclear. The CDR3 runs 14 residues. Trimming removed 1 base from V and 6 bases from J, with 11 bases in between. The germline gives CDR1 SGHTA, CDR2 FQGNSA. The CDR3 spells CASSLERSGDTQYF. The CDR3 DNA is TGTGCCAGCAGCTTAGAGCGATCCGGGGATACGCAGTATTTT.

This clonotype qualifies as medium-sized. The V call is TRBV7-6, the J call TRBJ2-4; D remains ambiguous. Germline loops: CDR1 SGHVS, CDR2 FNYEAQ. The CDR3 is 15 amino acids. Trimming took 1 base from V and 0 from J, leaving 7 bases between them. CDR3 protein: CASSLGAGAKNIQYF. Here the CDR3 DNA reads TGTGCCAGCAGCTTAGGGGCCGGAGCCAAAAACATTCAGTACTTC.

This clonotype was recorded at least ten times. This chain links TRBV29-1 with TRBJ2-2; D not resolved. The germline V and J ends were trimmed by 7 bases and 4 bases, with 13 bases remaining between them. Germline V gene lookup returns CDR1 SQVTM and CDR2 ANQGSEA. This CDR3 has 13 amino acids. This CDR3 is CSATDRGTGELFF. The DNA for the CDR3 is TGCAGCGCTACGGACCGCGGCACCGGGGAGCTGTTTTTT.